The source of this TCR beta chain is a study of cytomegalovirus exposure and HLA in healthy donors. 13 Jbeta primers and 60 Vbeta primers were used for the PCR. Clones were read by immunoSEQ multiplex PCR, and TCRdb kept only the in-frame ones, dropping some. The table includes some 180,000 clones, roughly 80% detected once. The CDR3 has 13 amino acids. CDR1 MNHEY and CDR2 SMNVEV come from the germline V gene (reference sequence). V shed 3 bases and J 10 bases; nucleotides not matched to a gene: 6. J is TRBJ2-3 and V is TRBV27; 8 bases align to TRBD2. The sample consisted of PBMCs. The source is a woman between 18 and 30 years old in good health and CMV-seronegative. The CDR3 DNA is TGTGCCAGCAGTTTCCTTATAGCGGGGCCGCAGTATTTT. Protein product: CASSFLIAGPQYF.